This T cell receptor beta chain was captured in a study of blood T cell repertoires in COVID-19 (dated by TCRdb to the early 2020s). In the study overall: Samples from collaborators originated in the United States, Italy and Spain and spanned both the acute and convalescent phases of COVID-19. Where available, HLA class I and class II types were taken from metadata supplied by the sample provider and were not determined by assay-based typing. The samples were drawn from the first 160 participants of the ongoing ImmuneRACE study and from about 1,200 subjects provided by 6 global collaborators. A de-identified subject ID, COVID-19 status, age in years and sex were almost always included in the sample metadata. The prospective study material was composed of cDNA or gDNA derived from T cells, B-cell-depleted T cells, or PBMCs. The dataset comprised deeply sampled blood TCRbeta repertoires from subjects exposed to, actively infected with, or recovered from COVID-19. The repertoires were released in a freely available public database meant as a resource for research on the immune response to SARS-CoV-2.

About this clone itself: The target of this receptor is not known. No much larger clonotype is one base removed from it; base qualities were not supplied.

General findings and caveats noted by the study authors: The quantity of clinical and demographic metadata differed by source and by participant and was supplied without curation.

Sequences SGHTS (CDR1) and YDEGEE (CDR2) are obtained from the germline V gene. V ends up 5 bases short and J 1 base short, with an unmatched junction base count of 10. The CDR3 holds 16 amino acids from the cysteine to the phenylalanine. The sequence is cut down to CDR3 DNA, 48 bases in frame from base 1. TCRbeta CDR3 regions were amplified from genomic DNA using the immunoSEQ Assay, a bias-controlled multiplex PCR. As for the original processing: The number of nucleated cells in each sample was estimated by amplification of reference gene primers within the assay. To quantify the absolute abundance of each unique TCRbeta CDR3 rearrangement, sequence reads were collapsed and filtered. For each sample, productive Simpson clonality was calculated by taking the square root of Simpson's diversity index across productive rearrangements. The table was pulled from immuneACCESS by TCRdb, which kept in-frame rearrangements only. Such tables lose some clones; where checked, under half of the loss comes from unresolved V genes, and the rest has no known cause. The V and J calls and clone size come from that table; D and trimming were worked out from the DNA. The table for this sample lists 200,000 to 300,000 clones; 86% of them were counted only once. The ten largest clones capture around 2% of the sample.

Participants in the prospective study were aged about 18 to 100 years, lived in under 30 United States geographic areas, and enrolled through a virtual design. To assign participants to cohorts, the prospective study relied on clinical history that participants themselves reported in a screening survey and a study questionnaire. ImmuneRACE Cohort 3 recovered participants were defined by two consecutive negative NP/OP PCR tests, healthcare professional clearance, or symptom resolution. Mobile phlebotomists in the prospective study collected whole blood, serum and a nasopharyngeal or oropharyngeal swab from every participant. Participants in the prospective study had the option to provide additional blood draws and questionnaires over a roughly two-month period. Blood samples from the prospective study were shipped frozen or at room temperature prior to DNA extraction.

The chain couples TRBV5-8 to TRBJ2-3; a stretch of 7 junction bases matches TRBD2. Sequencing used PBMCs or T cells enriched from blood (not recorded which). The origin of this receptor is a woman aged 45-59 years who had recovered from COVID-19. The CDR3 sequence is CASSRGVRGGTDTQYF. The nucleotide sequence reads as follows: TGTGCCAGCAGTCGGGGCGTTCGGGGGGGCACAGATACGCAGTATTTT.